This T cell receptor (beta chain) was identified during a study of T cells in Graves' hyperthyroidism and ophthalmopathy (dated by TCRdb to the late 2010s). Broadly, across the study: Peripheral blood samples were taken at the time of initial diagnosis, prior to any treatment. A discovery cohort of roughly 100 patients, roughly 43 with Graves' ophthalmopathy and 55 to 60 with stable Graves' hyperthyroidism, was used to find distinguishing TCR V-J signatures. Prospective prediction of ophthalmopathy was tested in an independent validation cohort consisting of some 20 hyperthyroidism patients and approximately 16 patients who later progressed to ophthalmopathy. The roughly 91 discovery patients were randomly divided into training and test sets at a 7:3 ratio. The study also compared thyroid tissue and blood T-cell repertoires from 5 to 7 Graves' hyperthyroidism patients. Once sampling was done, hyperthyroidism patients were given methimazole at a starting dose of 30 mg daily, whereas ophthalmopathy patients were given high-dose intravenous methylprednisolone. The paper describes TCR Vbeta CDR3 sequencing of 140 or so peripheral blood samples, made up of about 41 ophthalmopathy patients, roughly 80 hyperthyroidism patients and 17 progressor patients. What the research found in general, with its limitations: In cross-validation, a model built on a 13 V-J signature told ophthalmopathy apart from stable hyperthyroidism with under 90% sensitivity and roughly 81% specificity, and in testing the same model reached 80%/75%. No statistical method was used to fix the sample size in advance, and group allocation was not hidden from the investigators. Most expanded thyroid clonotypes (frequency above 0.001) were also detected in blood, suggesting blood repertoires may reflect thyroid immune responses. In validation, the model predicted progression to ophthalmopathy with over 60% sensitivity and 72% to 85% specificity, a median of around six months before onset.

Worth noting for this clonotype: Its antigen is unknown. It has no much larger one-base neighbor in the sample; base qualities were not kept.

Amplification of TCR beta CDR3 regions was carried out from RNA transcripts. A first-round RT-PCR of the TCR CDR3 used the HTBI primer set with the Qiagen OneStep RT-PCR kit. Libraries were constructed in a second round of multiplex PCR, after which size selection and purification were carried out. Libraries were sequenced paired-end with 100 bp reads on an Illumina HiSeq2000. The study's processing was this. Raw data were processed with SOAPnuke, discarding reads with adapters, uncalled bases, mean Phred below 15, or no exact constant-primer or identifier match. High-quality paired reads were merged using COPE v1.2.5, and each unique nucleotide sequence was defined as a clonotype. MiTCR v1.1 was used to align clonotypes to the IMGT TRBV, TRBD and TRBJ reference segments. The analysis included only V-J combinations with a frequency above 0.0001, which together covered roughly 99% of the repertoires. A TCS score was defined as the ratio of F50 (clonal expansion) to E x V (chaos), with BLOSUM62-based TCRdist applied between CDR3 peptides within each V-J. Welch's t-statistics and random forest reduced around 550 V-J features to 13, which were used in a naive Bayes classifier (R e1071). The similarity between thyroid and blood repertoires was quantified using the Morisita-Horn index. Clones were called with MiXCR by TCRdb after fastp trimmed the public reads at Q25, and only in-frame beta chains were retained. Under each unique CDR3 protein, matching rows form one entry showing the most common genes and DNA. TCRdb, rather than the study authors, made the V and J calls. For this sample the table gives roughly 57,000 distinct CDR3 sequences, of which about 53% were detected only once. Together, the top ten hold 2.5% to 4% of the sample.

Ophthalmopathy patients had moderately to severely active disease, Clinical Activity Score of at least 3, NOSPECS grade of at least 4, and duration under 3 months. Any patient with an uncontrolled infection, another autoimmune disease, pregnancy or lactation was excluded. Diagnoses were established on the basis of clinical symptoms, serum thyroxine and TRAb, thyroid ultrasound, and orbital computed tomography. Ficoll-Paque density gradient centrifugation was used to isolate PBMCs from 8 to 10 ml of fresh peripheral blood. Total RNA was extracted with Trizol reagent, and quality was checked on an Agilent 2100 Bioanalyzer. The receptor was derived from a woman aged 55-70 years with Graves' ophthalmopathy. The specimen was blood.

The sequenced DNA: TGCAGTGCCTGGCCCCTCCGGGGGTCCACAGATACGCAGTATTTT. Its amino acids are CSAWPLRGSTDTQYF. The chain uses TRBV20-1 and TRBJ2-3, and possibly TRBD2, on 6 matching bases. V and J are truncated by 6 bases and 2 bases respectively, leaving an intervening sequence of 18 bases. The CDR3 runs 15 residues from the cysteine to the phenylalanine. Only CDR3 DNA remains: 45 bases, in frame from the first base. The germline V gene (reference sequence) specifies DFQATT as CDR1 and SNEGSKA as CDR2.